The 11 T cell receptor beta chains below all came from one sample that was sequenced in a study of early T cells in non-severe SARS-CoV-2 infection (dated by TCRdb to the early 2020s). Libraries were built with 5' RACE. Instrument used: NextSeq 500. The public sequencing data were trimmed at Q25 with fastp and processed into clonotypes with MiXCR by TCRdb, which kept only in-frame beta chains. Duplicate CDR3 protein sequences are folded into a single record with the most common DNA and genes. The sample yields more than 55,000 distinct CDR3 sequences; around 12% were counted once. The ten largest clones capture 4% to 4.5% of the sample. Input material: whole blood. The receptors derive from an adult who was a healthcare worker with PCR-confirmed SARS-CoV-2 infection or an uninfected control (not recorded which).

This clonotype showed up just a few times. The J gene is TRBJ1-2, the V gene TRBV20-1; D unresolved. V lost 1 base, J lost 5 bases, and 8 bases lay in between. Germline loops: CDR1 DFQATT, CDR2 SNEGSKA (reference sequence). This CDR3 has 12 amino acids. The CDR3 loop is CSARVGGYGYTF. The CDR3 coding sequence is TGCAGTGCTAGAGTCGGCGGGTATGGCTACACCTTC.

This clonotype is medium-sized (0.01 to 0.1%). The chain recombines TRBV10-1 with TRBJ2-7; a weak D match, TRBD1 (6 bases). Trimming removed 4 bases from V and 2 bases from J, with 12 bases in between. The CDR3 runs 14 residues. The germline V gene encodes CDR1 WNHNN and CDR2 SYGVQD (reference sequence). The DNA for the CDR3 is TGCGCCAGCAGTGGAAACAGGGAACCCTACGAGCAGTACTTC. It yields the protein CASSGNREPYEQYF.

This clonotype was seen a few times. The gene calls are TRBV10-3 and TRBJ1-6; D perhaps matches TRBD1 (6 bases). Between the trimmed V and J ends, which lost 2 bases and 7 bases, there was a span of 12 bases. Germline V CDR1 and CDR2: ENHRY, SYGVKD. The CDR3 is made up of 15 amino acids. The DNA of the CDR3 is TGTGCCATCAGTGAGAGCGACGGGGGCAATTCACCCCTCCACTTT. Amino acids: CAISESDGGNSPLHF.

This clonotype occurred a few times. The rearrangement uses TRBV5-1 and TRBJ2-6; 7 nucleotides match TRBD1. V shed 4 bases and J 0 bases; nucleotides not matched to a gene: 7. The CDR3 totals 17 residues. Germline lookup yields CDR1 SGHRS and CDR2 YFSETQ. CDR3 nucleotides: TGCGCCAGCAGCCCCACGACAGGGCCCTCTGGGGCCAACGTCCTGACTTTC. It specifies CASSPTTGPSGANVLTF.

At least ten counts were recorded for this clonotype. This chain uses TRBV24-1 with TRBJ2-2; D perhaps matches TRBD2 (6 bases). V was shortened by 6 bases and J by 1 base, with 14 bases between the two germline ends. CDR1 is KGHDR, CDR2 SFDVKD, per germline. The CDR3 has 16 amino acids. In nucleotides, the CDR3 is TGTGCCACCAGTAGAATGGGGGGATGGAACACCGGGGAGCTGTTTTTT. Residues: CATSRMGGWNTGELFF.

This clonotype was detected many times. This chain connects TRBV7-9 to TRBJ1-2, with D perhaps matching TRBD1 (5 bases). Germline V lookup: CDR1 SEHNR, CDR2 FQNEAQ (reference sequence). This CDR3 is 14 amino acids long. Trimming removed 3 bases at V and 4 bases at J, with 12 bases between. Here the CDR3 DNA reads TGTGCCAGCAGCTTCTCGGGGGGGTCCTATGGCTACACCTTC. This sequence encodes CASSFSGGSYGYTF.

This chain joins TRBV20-1 and TRBJ2-1; 10 bases are shared with TRBD1. Trimming removed 6 bases from V and 4 bases from J; junction bases left unmatched: 12. This CDR3 has 16 amino acids. From germline, CDR1 is DFQATT and CDR2 SNEGSKA (reference sequence). The CDR3 reads CSAEGPGTGVYNEQFF. DNA for the CDR3: TGCAGTGCGGAGGGACCCGGGACAGGGGTATACAATGAGCAGTTCTTC.

There are many counts of this clonotype. The chain employs TRBV6-5 and TRBJ2-5; TRBD2 matches 15 bases. The CDR3 covers 16 residues. Germline V gene data show CDR1 as MNHEY and CDR2 as SVGAGI. The V segment lost 6 bases and the J segment 3 bases; nucleotides outside the gene matches: 5. The CDR3 nucleotides are TGTGCCAGCAGCAAGGGACTAGCGGGAGGTGAAGAGACCCAGTACTTC. Translation: CASSKGLAGGEETQYF.

This clonotype was counted many times. The V gene is TRBV2, the J gene TRBJ1-2; D is unresolved. Deletions cut 4 bases from V and 3 bases from J, with 9 bases between. The CDR3 runs 13 residues. CDR1 and CDR2 (germline): SNHLY, FYNNEI. DNA of the CDR3: TGTGCCAGCAGTGGTCGCAGTCACTATGGCTACACCTTC. It yields the protein CASSGRSHYGYTF.

The chain uses TRBV6-2 or TRBV6-3 and TRBJ1-2; D ambiguous. This CDR3 is built from 12 residues. Germline assignment: CDR1 MNHEY and CDR2 SVGEGT. V lost 0 bases, J lost 8 bases, and 7 bases lay in between. The DNA for the CDR3 is TGTGCCAGCAGTTACTCGGCAGAGGGCTACACCTTC. Its translation: CASSYSAEGYTF.

The chain combines TRBV29-1 with TRBJ1-1; D gene ambiguous. Trimming shortened V by 7 bases and J by 4 bases, and 16 bases separated the two germline ends. The CDR3 covers 13 residues. Germline V lookup: CDR1 SQVTM, CDR2 ANQGSEA. The DNA of the CDR3 is TGCAGCGCCACCACCACCTGGGGCACTGAAGCTTTCTTT. It codes for CSATTTWGTEAFF.